What follows are 17 T cell receptor beta chains derived from one specimen sequenced in a study of cytomegalovirus exposure and HLA in healthy donors. TCRdb keeps only in-frame clones here, not all; method: immunoSEQ multiplex PCR. Among about 150,000 clones listed, approximately 94% were seen once. The sequenced material came from PBMCs. The receptors here all came from a young man in good health and CMV-seropositive.

This chain joins TRBV28 and TRBJ1-3; TRBD1 aligns across 9 bases. The CDR3 extends over 16 amino acids. J was trimmed by 4 bases and V by 5 bases; bases with no gene match: 9. The germline V gene encodes CDR1 MDHEN and CDR2 SYDVKM. In DNA, the CDR3 is TGTGCCAGCAGTAAATTGGGACAGGGTGTAGGAAACACCATATATTTT. This gives the protein CASSKLGQGVGNTIYF.

This chain links TRBV20-1 with TRBJ2-1; D ambiguous. CDR3 size: 11 residues. Germline V lookup: CDR1 DFQATT, CDR2 SNEGSKA (reference sequence). Trimming shortened V by 1 base and J by 12 bases, and 10 bases separated the two germline ends. The CDR3 protein is CSARVNSWQFF. CDR3 nucleotides: TGCAGTGCTAGAGTGAATAGTTGGCAGTTCTTC.

Of note for this clone: An end of the junction does not agree with germline; a read error may underlie this. The chain carries TRBV13 and TRBJ1-4; D gene unclear. Germline V lookup: CDR1 PRHDT, CDR2 FYEKMQ (reference sequence). This CDR3 has 16 residues. The CDR3 here is CASSLGGSPINEKLFF. As DNA, the CDR3 is TGTGCCAGCAGTTTAGGCGGGTCCCCCATTAATGAAAAACTGTTTTTT.

The chain couples TRBV11-2 to TRBJ1-2; D is possibly TRBD1 (6 bases). CDR3 length: 13 residues. Germline loops: CDR1 SGHAT, CDR2 FQNNGV. The V end was cut by 5 bases, the J end by 2 bases, with 9 bases between. The DNA for the CDR3 is TGTGCCAGCAGCCTCGACAGGAACTATGGCTACACCTTC. It specifies CASSLDRNYGYTF.

The chain has TRBV6-6 and TRBJ2-7, with TRBD2 matching 11 bases. The CDR3 consists of 15 residues. CDR1 MNHNY and CDR2 SVGAGI come from the germline V gene (reference sequence). Trimming at V came to 6 bases and at J to 5 bases, leaving 9 bases not matched to a gene. The CDR3 DNA is TGTGCCAGCAGCCCCCGACTAGCGGGGTACCACGAGCAGTACTTC. It encodes CASSPRLAGYHEQYF.

The rearrangement joins TRBV6-6 to TRBJ2-5; 11 bases align to TRBD2. The CDR3 has 16 amino acids. Trimming cost V 6 bases and J 5 bases; bases outside gene matches: 11. Germline-derived CDR1 and CDR2 are MNHNY and SVGAGI (reference sequence). CDR3 in DNA: TGTGCCAGCAGCCTGAAACTAGCGGGAGTTACGGAGACCCAGTACTTC. Translating gives CASSLKLAGVTETQYF.

This clone appeared a single time. V gene TRBV15 combines with J gene TRBJ2-7; D is perhaps TRBD1 (6 bases). Trimming took 0 bases from V and 5 from J, leaving 14 bases between them. The CDR3 extends over 15 amino acids. The germline gives CDR1 LNHNV, CDR2 YYDKDF (reference sequence). CDR3 amino acids: CATSREWGPGNEQYF. The CDR3 bases are TGTGCCACCAGCAGAGAATGGGGGCCTGGGAACGAGCAGTACTTC.

The rearrangement links TRBV6-5 to TRBJ2-1; 8 nucleotides line up with TRBD2. This CDR3 contains 15 residues. The V gene end was trimmed by 3 bases and the J gene end by 10 bases; junction bases not matched to a gene: 11. Germline CDR1 reads MNHEY; CDR2 reads SVGAGI. The CDR3 DNA reads as TGTGCCAGCAGTTATACTAGCGGAGGACATGCCGAGCAGTTCTTC. As protein: CASSYTSGGHAEQFF.

This chain joins TRBV29-1 and TRBJ1-1; TRBD1 agrees at 7 bases. The trim removed 4 bases at V and 1 base at J, leaving 9 bases unmatched. The CDR3 length is 15 residues. Germline V gene data show CDR1 as SQVTM and CDR2 as ANQGSEA. CDR3 region: CSVVPGQTENTEAFF. The CDR3 DNA is TGCAGCGTTGTACCGGGACAGACGGAGAACACTGAAGCTTTCTTT.

CDR3 in amino acids: CASSLYSNQIYGYTF. The CDR3 region has the DNA TGCGCCAGCAGCTTGTACAGCAACCAGATCTATGGCTACACCTTC. J is TRBJ1-2 and V is TRBV5-1; no reliable D call. The germline V and J ends were trimmed by 1 base and 4 bases, with 14 bases remaining between them. There are 15 residues in the CDR3. Germline lookup yields CDR1 SGHRS and CDR2 YFSETQ.

The table lists this clone with a count of one. This chain links TRBV15 with TRBJ1-4; D ambiguous. This CDR3 has 15 amino acids. V lost 1 base and J lost 5, with 11 bases in between. The germline gives CDR1 LNHNV, CDR2 YYDKDF (reference sequence). The CDR3 DNA reads as TGTGCCACCAGCAGAGTGGCAGATTGGAATGAAAAACTGTTTTTT. This encodes CATSRVADWNEKLFF.

The chain recombines TRBV4-1 with TRBJ1-5; D is undetermined. V was pared by 0 bases and J by 3 bases, with 9 bases between. The CDR3 length is 15 residues. Germline loops: CDR1 MGHRA, CDR2 YSYEKL. Here the CDR3 DNA reads TGCGCCAGCAGCCAAGATGGGAGGGACAATCAGCCCCAGCATTTT. Translation: CASSQDGRDNQPQHF.

This chain links TRBV18 with TRBJ2-7; TRBD1 aligns across 7 bases. The V gene end was trimmed by 3 bases and the J gene end by 3 bases; junction bases not matched to a gene: 8. Germline V gene lookup returns CDR1 KGHSH and CDR2 LQKENI. The CDR3 consists of 15 residues. CDR3 region: CASSPTGTVGYEQYF. The CDR3 bases are TGTGCCAGCTCACCCACCGGGACAGTCGGCTACGAGCAGTACTTC.

This chain connects TRBV6-5 to TRBJ2-2; TRBD2 might be the D (5 bases). CDR3 length: 14 residues. CDR1 is MNHEY, CDR2 SVGAGI, per germline. V lost 0 bases and J lost 5, with 7 bases in between. CDR3 DNA sequence: TGTGCCAGCAGTTACTCTGGCGGGACCGGGGAGCTGTTTTTT. Residues: CASSYSGGTGELFF.

This sequence joins TRBV5-1 and TRBJ2-3, with TRBD2 matching over 13 bases. The CDR3 runs 16 residues. Looked up from germline, CDR1 is SGHRS and CDR2 is YFSETQ. Trimming took 3 bases from V and 5 from J; bases not matched to a gene: 6. In DNA form, the CDR3 reads TGCGCCAGCAGCTCTGGACTAGCGGGAGCCCGAGATACGCAGTATTTT. Its translation: CASSSGLAGARDTQYF.

V usage is TRBV27 and J usage is TRBJ2-5, with D uncertain. The J call is doubtful: the DNA matches TRBJ2-7 better. The CDR3 is 13 amino acids. Per germline, CDR1 MNHEY and CDR2 SMNVEV (reference sequence). CDR3: CASSYLVSYEQYF. CDR3 nucleotide sequence: TGTGCCAGCAGTTACCTGGTCTCCTACGAGCAGTACTTC.

V usage is TRBV27 and J usage is TRBJ1-1, with a possible D match to TRBD1 (5 bases). Germline CDR1 and CDR2: MNHEY and SMNVEV (reference sequence). Trimming pared 5 bases from V and 0 bases from J, leaving 13 bases between. The CDR3 spans 15 residues. The chain's CDR3 is CASSQGGALNTEAFF. Written as DNA, the CDR3 is TGTGCCAGCAGTCAAGGAGGGGCGCTGAACACTGAAGCTTTCTTT.